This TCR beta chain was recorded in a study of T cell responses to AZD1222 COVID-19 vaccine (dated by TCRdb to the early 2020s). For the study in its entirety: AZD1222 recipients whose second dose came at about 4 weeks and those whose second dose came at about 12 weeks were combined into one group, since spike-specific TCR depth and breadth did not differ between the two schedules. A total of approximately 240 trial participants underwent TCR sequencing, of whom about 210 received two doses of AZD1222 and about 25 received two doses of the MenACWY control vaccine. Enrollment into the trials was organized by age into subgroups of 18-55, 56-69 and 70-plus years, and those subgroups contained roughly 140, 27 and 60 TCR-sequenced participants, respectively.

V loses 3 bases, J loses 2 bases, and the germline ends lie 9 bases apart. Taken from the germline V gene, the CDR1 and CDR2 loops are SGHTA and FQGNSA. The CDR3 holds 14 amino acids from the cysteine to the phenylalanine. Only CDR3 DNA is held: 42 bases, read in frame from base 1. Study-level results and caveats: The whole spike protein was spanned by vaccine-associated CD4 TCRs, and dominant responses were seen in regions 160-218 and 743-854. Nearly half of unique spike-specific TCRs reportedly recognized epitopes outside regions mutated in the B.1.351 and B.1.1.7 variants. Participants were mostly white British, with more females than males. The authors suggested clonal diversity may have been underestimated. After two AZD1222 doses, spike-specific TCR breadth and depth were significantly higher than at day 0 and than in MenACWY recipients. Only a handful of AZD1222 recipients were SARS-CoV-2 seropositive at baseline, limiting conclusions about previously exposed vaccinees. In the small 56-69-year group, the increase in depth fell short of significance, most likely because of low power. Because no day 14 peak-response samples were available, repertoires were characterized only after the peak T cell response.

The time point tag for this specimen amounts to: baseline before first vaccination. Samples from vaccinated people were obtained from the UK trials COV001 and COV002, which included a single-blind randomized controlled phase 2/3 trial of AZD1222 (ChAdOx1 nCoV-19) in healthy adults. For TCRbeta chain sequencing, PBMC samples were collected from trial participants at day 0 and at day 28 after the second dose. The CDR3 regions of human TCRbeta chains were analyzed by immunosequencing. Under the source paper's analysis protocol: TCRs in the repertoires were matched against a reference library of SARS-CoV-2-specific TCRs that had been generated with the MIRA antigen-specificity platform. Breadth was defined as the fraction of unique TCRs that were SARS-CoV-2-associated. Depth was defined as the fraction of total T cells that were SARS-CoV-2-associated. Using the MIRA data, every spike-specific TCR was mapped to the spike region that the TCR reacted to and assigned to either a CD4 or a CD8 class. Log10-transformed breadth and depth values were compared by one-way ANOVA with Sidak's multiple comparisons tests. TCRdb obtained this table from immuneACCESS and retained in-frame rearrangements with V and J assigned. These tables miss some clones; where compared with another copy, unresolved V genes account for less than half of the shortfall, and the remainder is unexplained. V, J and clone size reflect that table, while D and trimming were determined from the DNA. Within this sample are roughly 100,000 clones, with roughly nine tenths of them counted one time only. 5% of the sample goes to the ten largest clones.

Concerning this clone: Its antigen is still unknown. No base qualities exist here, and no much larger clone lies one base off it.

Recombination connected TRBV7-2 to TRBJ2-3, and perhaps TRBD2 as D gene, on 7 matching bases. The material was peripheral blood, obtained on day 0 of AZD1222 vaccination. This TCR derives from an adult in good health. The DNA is TGTGCCAGCAGCTTGGGGGGGCACACAGATACGCAGTATTTT. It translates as CASSLGGHTDTQYF.